The rows below give T cell receptor beta chains drawn from one sample of a study of regulatory T cells. TCRdb's copy holds only in-frame clones and misses some; the assay was immunoSEQ multiplex PCR. The top ten clones hold more than 25% of a sample with about 18,000 clones, approximately 92% of them seen once. Sequenced: CD8+ T cells sorted from blood. All receptors come from a person aged 18 to 30 with CD3G deficiency. Each CDR3 is given with its conserved first and last residue. The order of the fields is V gene, D gene, clone size, J gene, CDR3 protein, CDR3 DNA. The D gene is left open where the match is weak. Clone sizes are given selectively: once, few, many, or a class where the clone is expanded.

TRBV6-1,TRBD1,NA,TRBJ1-2,CASSPHRDRDDGYTF,TGTGCCAGCAGTCCTCACCGGGACAGGGACGATGGCTACACCTTC
TRBV19,NA,NA,TRBJ1-2,CASNSGGTADGYTF,TGTGCCAGTAATTCTGGGGGTACAGCGGATGGCTACACCTTC
TRBV6-1,NA,NA,TRBJ2-7,CASTPGGLGTYEQYF,TGTGCCAGCACTCCCGGGGGCTTAGGGACCTACGAGCAGTACTTC
TRBV9,NA,NA,TRBJ2-3,CASTPSGTSTDTQYF,TGTGCCAGCACCCCTTCCGGTACTAGCACAGATACGCAGTATTTT
TRBV6-1,TRBD1,NA,TRBJ2-7,CASSESQTGGGYEQYF,TGTGCCAGCAGTGAATCACAAACAGGGGGCGGCTACGAGCAGTACTTC
TRBV13,NA,once,TRBJ1-2,CASTPSQWGGYTF,TGTGCCAGCACCCCATCTCAATGGGGTGGCTACACCTTC
TRBV19,NA,NA,TRBJ2-7,CASAPAGSYEQYF,TGTGCCAGTGCTCCCGCAGGTTCCTACGAGCAGTACTTC
TRBV9,TRBD1,NA,TRBJ2-2,CASSVGGTGDGELFF,TGTGCCAGCAGCGTAGGAGGGACAGGGGACGGGGAGCTGTTTTTT
TRBV9,TRBD1,once,TRBJ2-3,CASSVGSGGEGGTDTQYF,TGTGCCAGCAGCGTAGGCTCAGGGGGCGAGGGAGGCACAGATACGCAGTATTTT
TRBV7-9,TRBD1,NA,TRBJ2-5,CASSLGQEKETQYF,TGTGCCAGCAGCCTGGGACAGGAGAAAGAGACCCAGTACTTC
TRBV6-1,NA,NA,TRBJ2-3,CASSDRATDTQYF,TGTGCCAGCAGTGATCGTGCTACAGATACGCAGTATTTT
TRBV7-2,NA,NA,TRBJ2-3,CASSSLAYSTDTQYF,TGTGCCAGCAGCTCGCTAGCGTATTCCACAGATACGCAGTATTTT
TRBV9,NA,NA,TRBJ1-3,CASSPRDGYSGNTIYF,TGTGCCAGCAGCCCCCGGGACGGCTATTCTGGAAACACCATATATTTT
TRBV5-6,TRBD2,NA,TRBJ2-1,CASSFGTSILNEQFF,TGTGCCAGCAGCTTCGGGACTAGTATATTGAATGAGCAGTTCTTC
TRBV4-1,TRBD1,NA,TRBJ1-1,CASSQDAGGLNTEAFF,TGCGCCAGCAGCCAAGATGCAGGGGGCCTGAACACTGAAGCTTTCTTT
TRBV11-3,NA,NA,TRBJ1-6,CASSPGGPNSPLHF,TGTGCCAGCAGCCCGGGAGGGCCTAATTCACCCCTCCACTTT
TRBV9,NA,NA,TRBJ2-7,CASSSDSYEQYF,TGTGCCAGCAGCTCCGACTCCTACGAGCAGTACTTC
TRBV9,NA,NA,TRBJ1-2,CASSSPVGPGDYGYTF,TGTGCCAGCAGCTCCCCGGTGGGCCCTGGGGACTATGGCTACACCTTC
TRBV19,NA,NA,TRBJ2-2,CASSMNTGELFF,TGTGCCAGTAGTATGAACACCGGGGAGCTGTTTTTT
TRBV6-1,NA,NA,TRBJ2-1,CASSSGPNNNEQFF,TGTGCCAGCAGTAGCGGGCCTAACAACAATGAGCAGTTCTTC
TRBV30,NA,NA,TRBJ1-1,CAWSTLSNAEAFF,TGTGCCTGGAGTACGCTCAGTAACGCTGAAGCTTTCTTT
TRBV30,TRBD1,NA,TRBJ2-3,CACKPGTGVDTQYF,TGTGCCTGTAAACCCGGGACAGGGGTCGATACGCAGTATTTT
TRBV28,NA,NA,TRBJ2-7,CASSSGAGEQYF,TGTGCCAGCAGCTCGGGAGCGGGCGAGCAGTACTTC
TRBV29-1,NA,NA,TRBJ2-5,CSVEEGGGETQYF,TGCAGCGTTGAGGAGGGGGGCGGAGAGACCCAGTACTTC
TRBV11-2,NA,once,TRBJ1-1,CASSPWGGGTRNTEAFF,TGTGCCAGCAGCCCTTGGGGTGGGGGCACAAGGAACACTGAAGCTTTCTTT
TRBV27,TRBD1,NA,TRBJ2-7,CASVRTGVHEQYF,TGTGCCTCGGTGCGGACAGGGGTACACGAGCAGTACTTC
TRBV10-2,TRBD2,NA,TRBJ2-2,CASSESWLAGGSNTGELFF,TGCGCCAGCAGTGAGTCCTGGCTAGCGGGGGGCTCGAACACCGGGGAGCTGTTTTTT
TRBV6-1,NA,NA,TRBJ1-2,CASSLGSEGF,TGTGCCAGCAGCCTAGGGTCGGAGGGCTTC
TRBV15,NA,NA,TRBJ2-7,CATSGTTSYEQYF,TGTGCCACCAGCGGGACCACAAGCTACGAGCAGTACTTC
TRBV27,NA,NA,TRBJ2-7,CASSLGSGFYEQYF,TGTGCCAGCAGTTTAGGCAGTGGTTTTTACGAGCAGTACTTC
TRBV28,NA,NA,TRBJ1-2,CASSLRGGYGYTF,TGTGCCAGCAGTTTGAGGGGGGGGTATGGCTACACCTTC
TRBV5-4,NA,NA,TRBJ2-7,CASSHRDQSSYEQYF,TGTGCCAGCAGCCACAGGGACCAGAGCTCCTACGAGCAGTACTTC
TRBV10-3,TRBD2,NA,TRBJ2-1,CAIKMDSPGTSGRWGYNEQFF,TGTGCCATCAAAATGGACAGCCCCGGGACTAGCGGGAGATGGGGATACAATGAGCAGTTCTTC
TRBV12-5,NA,NA,TRBJ2-2,CASGLGGTGELFF,TGTGCTAGTGGCCTTGGGGGCACCGGGGAGCTGTTTTTT
TRBV5-1,NA,NA,TRBJ1-2,CASSPTGFHGYTF,TGCGCCAGCAGCCCTACAGGGTTCCATGGCTACACCTTC
TRBV6-1,TRBD1,NA,TRBJ2-7,CASSTGQGASEQYF,TGTGCCAGCAGTACGGGACAGGGGGCTAGTGAGCAGTACTTC
TRBV6-9,TRBD1,once,TRBJ1-2,CASSRDRIGYTF,TGTGCCAGCAGTAGGGACAGGATTGGCTACACCTTC
TRBV2,NA,NA,TRBJ1-6,CASSEARQGIYNSPLHF,TGTGCCAGCAGTGAAGCGCGGCAGGGGATCTATAATTCACCCCTCCACTTT
TRBV6-4,NA,NA,TRBJ1-2,CASRPRGGVVDYGYTF,TGTGCCAGCAGACCCAGGGGTGGAGTTGTGGACTATGGCTACACCTTC
TRBV4-1,NA,NA,TRBJ2-3,CASSQRGAGGTDTQYF,TGCGCCAGCAGCCAACGGGGGGCGGGCGGGACAGATACGCAGTATTTT
TRBV4-1,NA,NA,TRBJ2-5,CASSQTTHYQETQYF,TGCGCCAGCAGCCAAACGACTCACTACCAAGAGACCCAGTACTTC
TRBV13,NA,NA,TRBJ2-3,CASSRRGTGPDTQYF,TGTGCCAGCAGCCGTAGGGGGACTGGGCCAGATACGCAGTATTTT
TRBV5-1,NA,NA,TRBJ1-5,CASSLTGHQPQHF,TGCGCCAGCAGCTTAACGGGGCATCAGCCCCAGCATTTT
TRBV4-1,NA,NA,TRBJ2-7,CASSHPPGGSDYEQYF,TGCGCCAGCAGCCACCCCCCAGGGGGGTCTGATTACGAGCAGTACTTC
TRBV7-9,TRBD2,once,TRBJ2-7,CASSPSSGGRRNEQYF,TGTGCCAGCAGCCCGTCTAGCGGGGGGCGAAGGAACGAGCAGTACTTC
TRBV9,TRBD2,NA,TRBJ2-1,CASSGGTSGKYNEQFF,TGTGCCAGCAGCGGTGGGACTAGCGGGAAATACAATGAGCAGTTCTTC
TRBV18,NA,NA,TRBJ1-1,CASSPEQPNTEAFF,TGTGCCAGCTCACCAGAACAGCCAAACACTGAAGCTTTCTTT
TRBV10-3,TRBD1,NA,TRBJ2-7,CAISGDRRDEQYF,TGTGCCATCAGTGGGGACAGGAGAGACGAGCAGTACTTC
TRBV13,NA,NA,TRBJ2-5,CASSLGGQGQGETQYF,TGTGCCAGCAGCTTAGGTGGGCAGGGCCAGGGAGAGACCCAGTACTTC
TRBV5-1,NA,NA,TRBJ2-1,CASSLEGLSSYNEQFF,TGCGCCAGCAGCTTGGAGGGACTTAGCTCCTACAATGAGCAGTTCTTC
TRBV9,NA,NA,TRBJ2-3,CASSEGGTDTQYF,TGTGCCAGCAGCGAAGGGGGCACAGATACGCAGTATTTT
TRBV7-2,TRBD2,once,TRBJ2-1,CASSLWPERGGRYNEQFF,TGTGCCAGCAGCTTATGGCCGGAGCGGGGGGGCCGGTACAATGAGCAGTTCTTC
TRBV28,TRBD1,NA,TRBJ2-7,CASSFGLGTGGSYEQYF,TGTGCCAGCAGTTTCGGGTTGGGGACAGGGGGCTCCTACGAGCAGTACTTC
TRBV19,NA,NA,TRBJ2-1,CASSRELYNEQFF,TGTGCCAGTAGTCGGGAACTCTACAATGAGCAGTTCTTC